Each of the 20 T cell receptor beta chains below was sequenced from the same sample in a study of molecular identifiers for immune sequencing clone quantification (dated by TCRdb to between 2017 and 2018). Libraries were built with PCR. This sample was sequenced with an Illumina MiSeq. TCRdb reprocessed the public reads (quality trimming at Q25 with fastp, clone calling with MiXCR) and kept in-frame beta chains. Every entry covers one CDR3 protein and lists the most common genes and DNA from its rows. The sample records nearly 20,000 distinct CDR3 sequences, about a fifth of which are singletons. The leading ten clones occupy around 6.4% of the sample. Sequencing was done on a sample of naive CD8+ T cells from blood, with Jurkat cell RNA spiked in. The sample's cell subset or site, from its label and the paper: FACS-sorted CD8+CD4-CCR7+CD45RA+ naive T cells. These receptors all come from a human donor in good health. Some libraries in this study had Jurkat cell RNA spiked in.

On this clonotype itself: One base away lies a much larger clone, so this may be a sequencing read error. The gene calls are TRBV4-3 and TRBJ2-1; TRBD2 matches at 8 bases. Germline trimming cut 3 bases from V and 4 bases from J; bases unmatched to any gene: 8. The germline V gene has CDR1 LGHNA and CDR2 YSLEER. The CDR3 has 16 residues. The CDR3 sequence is CASSHALLAEYNEQFF. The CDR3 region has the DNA TGCGCCAGCAGCCATGCCCTACTAGCGGAATACAATGAGCAGTTCTTC.

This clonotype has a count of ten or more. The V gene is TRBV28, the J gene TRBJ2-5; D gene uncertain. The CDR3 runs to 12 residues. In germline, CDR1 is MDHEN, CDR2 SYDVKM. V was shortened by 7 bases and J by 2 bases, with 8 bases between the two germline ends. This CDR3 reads CASKGWQETQYF. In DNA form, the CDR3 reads TGTGCCAGCAAAGGTTGGCAAGAGACCCAGTACTTC.

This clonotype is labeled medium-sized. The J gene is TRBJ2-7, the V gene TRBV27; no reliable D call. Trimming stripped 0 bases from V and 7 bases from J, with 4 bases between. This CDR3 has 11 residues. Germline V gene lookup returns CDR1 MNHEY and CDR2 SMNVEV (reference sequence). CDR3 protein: CASSLSGEQYF. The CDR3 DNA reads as TGTGCCAGCAGTTTATCGGGGGAGCAGTACTTC.

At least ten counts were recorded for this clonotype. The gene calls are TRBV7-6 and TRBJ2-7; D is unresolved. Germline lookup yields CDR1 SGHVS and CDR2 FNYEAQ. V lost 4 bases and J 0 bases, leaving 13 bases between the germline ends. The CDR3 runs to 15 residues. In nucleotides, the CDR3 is TGTGCCAGCAGCTCCCTAATGGGAATCTCCTACGAGCAGTACTTC. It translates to CASSSLMGISYEQYF.

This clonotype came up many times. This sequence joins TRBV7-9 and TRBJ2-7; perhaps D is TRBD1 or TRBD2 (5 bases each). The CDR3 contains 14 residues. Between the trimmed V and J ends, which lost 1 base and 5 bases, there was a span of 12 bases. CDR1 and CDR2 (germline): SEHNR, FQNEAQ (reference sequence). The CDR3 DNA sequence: TGTGCCAGCAGCTTAGTAGCCAGGGACCACGAGCAGTACTTC. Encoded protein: CASSLVARDHEQYF.

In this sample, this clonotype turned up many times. The CDR3 region has the DNA TGCAGCGTGGCCCGGGGCGGGGGACCCTACGAGCAGTACTTC. Its protein product is CSVARGGGPYEQYF. The chain links TRBV29-1 to TRBJ2-7; 7 bases match TRBD2. Trimming cost V 6 bases and J 2 bases; bases outside gene matches: 10. The germline V gene has CDR1 SQVTM and CDR2 ANQGSEA. This CDR3 has 14 residues.

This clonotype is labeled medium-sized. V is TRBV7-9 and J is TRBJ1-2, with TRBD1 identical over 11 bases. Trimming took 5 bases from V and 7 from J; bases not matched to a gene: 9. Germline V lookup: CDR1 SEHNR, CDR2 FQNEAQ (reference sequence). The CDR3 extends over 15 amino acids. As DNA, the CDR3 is TGTGCCAGCAGCCCTCCTGGACAGGGGGCCGGTGGCTACACCTTC. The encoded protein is CASSPPGQGAGGYTF.

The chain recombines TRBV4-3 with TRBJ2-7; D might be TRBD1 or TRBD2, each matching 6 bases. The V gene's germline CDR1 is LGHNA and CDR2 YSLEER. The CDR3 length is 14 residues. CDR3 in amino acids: CASSQGLGGSEQDV. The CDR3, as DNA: TGCGCCAGCAGCCAAGGGTTAGGGGGGTCCGAGCAGGACGTC.

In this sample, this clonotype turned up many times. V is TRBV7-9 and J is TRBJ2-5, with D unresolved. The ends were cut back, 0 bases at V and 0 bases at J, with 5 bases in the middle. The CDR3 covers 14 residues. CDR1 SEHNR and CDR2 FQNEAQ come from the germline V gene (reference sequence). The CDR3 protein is CASSLAVNQETQYF. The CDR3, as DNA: TGTGCCAGCAGCTTAGCCGTTAACCAAGAGACCCAGTACTTC.

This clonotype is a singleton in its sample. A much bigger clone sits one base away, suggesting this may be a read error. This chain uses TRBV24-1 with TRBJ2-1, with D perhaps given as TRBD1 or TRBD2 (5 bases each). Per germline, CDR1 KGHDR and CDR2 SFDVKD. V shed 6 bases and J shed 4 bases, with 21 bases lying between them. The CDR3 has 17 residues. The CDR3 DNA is TGTGCCACCAGTAGTTGGGCAGCTAGAGGGGTTTACAATGAGCAGTTCTTC. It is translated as CATSSWAARGVYNEQFF.

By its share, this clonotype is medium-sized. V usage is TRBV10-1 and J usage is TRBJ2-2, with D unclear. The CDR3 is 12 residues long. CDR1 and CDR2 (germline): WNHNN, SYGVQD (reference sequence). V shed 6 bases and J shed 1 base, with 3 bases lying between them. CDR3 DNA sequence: TGCGCCAGCAGGGGGAACACCGGGGAGCTGTTTTTT. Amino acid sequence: CASRGNTGELFF.

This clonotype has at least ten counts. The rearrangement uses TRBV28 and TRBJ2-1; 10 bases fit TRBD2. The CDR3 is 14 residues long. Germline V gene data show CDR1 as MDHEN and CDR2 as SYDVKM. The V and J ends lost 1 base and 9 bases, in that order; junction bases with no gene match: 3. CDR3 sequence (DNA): TGTGCCAGCAGTTTATTCCTAGCGGGAGCTGAGCAGTTCTTC. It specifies CASSLFLAGAEQFF.

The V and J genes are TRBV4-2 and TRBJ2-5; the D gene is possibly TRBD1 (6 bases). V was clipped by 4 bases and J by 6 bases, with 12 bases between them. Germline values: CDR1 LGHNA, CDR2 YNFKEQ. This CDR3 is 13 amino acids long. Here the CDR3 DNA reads TGTGCCAGCAGCCTTCCGAGGGGGAAGACCCAGTACTTC. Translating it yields CASSLPRGKTQYF.

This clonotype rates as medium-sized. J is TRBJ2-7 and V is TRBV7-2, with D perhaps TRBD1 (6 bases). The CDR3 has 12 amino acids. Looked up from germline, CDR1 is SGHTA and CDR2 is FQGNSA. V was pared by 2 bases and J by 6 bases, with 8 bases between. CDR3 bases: TGTGCCAGCAGCTTATGGGGGCTCGAGCAGTACTTC. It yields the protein CASSLWGLEQYF.

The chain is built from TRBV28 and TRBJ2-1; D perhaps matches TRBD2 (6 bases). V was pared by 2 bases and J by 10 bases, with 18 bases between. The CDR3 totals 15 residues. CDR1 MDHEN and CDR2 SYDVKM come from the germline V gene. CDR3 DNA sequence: TGTGCCAGCAGTTTACCTGCCTGGCGGGGAGGCGAGCAGTTCTTC. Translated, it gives CASSLPAWRGGEQFF.

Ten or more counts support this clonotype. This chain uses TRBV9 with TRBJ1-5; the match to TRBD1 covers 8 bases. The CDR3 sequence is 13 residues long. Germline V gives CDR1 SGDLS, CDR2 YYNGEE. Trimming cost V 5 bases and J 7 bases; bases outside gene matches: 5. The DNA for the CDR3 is TGTGCCAGCAGTGACAGGGGCGAGCAGCCCCAGCATTTT. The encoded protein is CASSDRGEQPQHF.

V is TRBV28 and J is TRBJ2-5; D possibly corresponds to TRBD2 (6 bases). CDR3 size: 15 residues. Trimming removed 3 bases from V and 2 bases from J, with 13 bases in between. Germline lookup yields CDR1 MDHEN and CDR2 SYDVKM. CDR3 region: CASSFTREIQETQYF. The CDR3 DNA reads TGTGCCAGCAGTTTCACACGGGAGATTCAAGAGACCCAGTACTTC.

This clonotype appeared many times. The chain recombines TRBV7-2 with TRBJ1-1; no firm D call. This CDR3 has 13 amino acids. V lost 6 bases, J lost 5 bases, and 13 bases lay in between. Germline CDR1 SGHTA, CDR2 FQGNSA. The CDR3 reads CASSSWVGTEAFF. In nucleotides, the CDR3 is TGTGCCAGCAGTTCCTGGGTTGGAACTGAAGCTTTCTTT.

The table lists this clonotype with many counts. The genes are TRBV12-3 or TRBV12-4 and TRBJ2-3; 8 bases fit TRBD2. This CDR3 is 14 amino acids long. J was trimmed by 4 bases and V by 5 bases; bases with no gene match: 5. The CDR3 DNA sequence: TGTGCCAGCAGTCATAGCGGGATTCCAGATACGCAGTATTTT. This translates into CASSHSGIPDTQYF.

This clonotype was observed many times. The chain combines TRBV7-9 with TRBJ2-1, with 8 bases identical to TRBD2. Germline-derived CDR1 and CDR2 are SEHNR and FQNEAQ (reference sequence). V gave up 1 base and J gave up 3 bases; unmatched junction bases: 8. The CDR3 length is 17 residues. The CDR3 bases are TGTGCCAGCAGCTTAGGTCCGGAGGGACTAGGCTACAATGAGCAGTTCTTC. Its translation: CASSLGPEGLGYNEQFF.